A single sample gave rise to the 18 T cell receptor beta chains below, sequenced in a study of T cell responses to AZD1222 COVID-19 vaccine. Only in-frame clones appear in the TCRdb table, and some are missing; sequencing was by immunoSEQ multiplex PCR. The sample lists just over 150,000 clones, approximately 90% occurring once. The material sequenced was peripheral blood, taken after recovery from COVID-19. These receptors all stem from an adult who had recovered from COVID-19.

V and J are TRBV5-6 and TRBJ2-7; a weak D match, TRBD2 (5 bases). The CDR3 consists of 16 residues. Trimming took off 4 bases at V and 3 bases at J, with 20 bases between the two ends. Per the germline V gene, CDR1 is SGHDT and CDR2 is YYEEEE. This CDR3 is CASSARAGQVIYEQYF. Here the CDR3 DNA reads TGTGCCAGCAGCGCGAGGGCGGGCCAGGTGATCTACGAGCAGTACTTC.

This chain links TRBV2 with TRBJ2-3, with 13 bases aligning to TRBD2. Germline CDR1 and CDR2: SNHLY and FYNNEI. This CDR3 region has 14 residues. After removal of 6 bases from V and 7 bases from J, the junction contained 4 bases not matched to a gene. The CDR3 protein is CASRTTSGGNTQYF. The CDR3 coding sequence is TGTGCCAGCAGAACGACTAGCGGGGGGAATACGCAGTATTTT.

The CDR3 spells CASSEVAGGRNTEAFF. In DNA, the CDR3 is TGTGCCAGCAGTGAAGTGGCCGGGGGAAGGAACACTGAAGCTTTCTTT. V usage is TRBV6-1 and J usage is TRBJ1-1, with D possibly matching TRBD1 (5 bases). Trimming took 1 base from V and 1 from J, leaving 13 bases between them. The CDR3 is made up of 16 amino acids. The V gene's germline CDR1 is MNHNS and CDR2 SASEGT.

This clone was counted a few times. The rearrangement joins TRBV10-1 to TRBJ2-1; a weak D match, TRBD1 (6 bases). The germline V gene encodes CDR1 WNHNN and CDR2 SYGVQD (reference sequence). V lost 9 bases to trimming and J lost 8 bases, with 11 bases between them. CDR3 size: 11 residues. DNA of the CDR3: TGCGCCAGTGGACAGTCCCATGAGCAGTTCTTC. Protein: CASGQSHEQFF.

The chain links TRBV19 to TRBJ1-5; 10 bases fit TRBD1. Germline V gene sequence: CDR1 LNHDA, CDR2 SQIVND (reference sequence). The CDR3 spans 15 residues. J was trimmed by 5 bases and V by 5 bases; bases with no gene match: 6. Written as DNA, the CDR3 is TGTGCCAGTAGTGGGACAGGGGATTACTATCAGCCCCAGCATTTT. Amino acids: CASSGTGDYYQPQHF.

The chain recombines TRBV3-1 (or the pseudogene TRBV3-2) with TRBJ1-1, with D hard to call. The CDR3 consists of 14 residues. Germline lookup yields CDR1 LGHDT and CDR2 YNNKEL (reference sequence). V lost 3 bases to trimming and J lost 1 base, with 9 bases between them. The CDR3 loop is CASSQAHANTEAFF. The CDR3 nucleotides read TGTGCCAGCAGCCAGGCTCACGCGAACACTGAAGCTTTCTTT.

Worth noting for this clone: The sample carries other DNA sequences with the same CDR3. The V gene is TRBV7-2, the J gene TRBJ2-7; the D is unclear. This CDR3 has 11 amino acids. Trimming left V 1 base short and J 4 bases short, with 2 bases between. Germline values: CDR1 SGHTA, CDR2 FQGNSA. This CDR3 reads CASSLVYEQYF. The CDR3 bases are TGTGCCAGCAGCTTAGTGTACGAGCAGTACTTC.

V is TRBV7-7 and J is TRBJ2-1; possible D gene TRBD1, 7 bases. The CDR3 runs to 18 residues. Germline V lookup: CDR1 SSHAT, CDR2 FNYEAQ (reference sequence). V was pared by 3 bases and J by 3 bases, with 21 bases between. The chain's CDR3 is CASSLEGGWQGDYNEQFF. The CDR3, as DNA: TGTGCCAGCAGCTTGGAGGGGGGCTGGCAGGGGGACTACAATGAGCAGTTCTTC.

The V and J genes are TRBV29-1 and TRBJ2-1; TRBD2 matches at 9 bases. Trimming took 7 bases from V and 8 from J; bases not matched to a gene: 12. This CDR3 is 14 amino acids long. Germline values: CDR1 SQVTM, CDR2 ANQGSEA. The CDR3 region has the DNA TGCAGCGGTGGGGGGGGACTAGCTCGGGATGAGCAGTTCTTC. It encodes CSGGGGLARDEQFF.

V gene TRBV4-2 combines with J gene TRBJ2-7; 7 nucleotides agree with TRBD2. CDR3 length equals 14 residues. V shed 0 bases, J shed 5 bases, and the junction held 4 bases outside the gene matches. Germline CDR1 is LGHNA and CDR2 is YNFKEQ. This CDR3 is CASSQDQLADEQYF. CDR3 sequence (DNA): TGTGCCAGCAGCCAAGATCAGCTAGCGGACGAGCAGTACTTC.

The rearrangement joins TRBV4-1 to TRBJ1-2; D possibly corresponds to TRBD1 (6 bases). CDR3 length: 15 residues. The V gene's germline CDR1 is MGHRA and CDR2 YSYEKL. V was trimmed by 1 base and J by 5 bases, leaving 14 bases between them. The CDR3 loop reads CASSQAGGIGYGYTF. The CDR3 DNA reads TGCGCCAGCAGCCAAGCCGGGGGCATAGGGTATGGCTACACCTTC.

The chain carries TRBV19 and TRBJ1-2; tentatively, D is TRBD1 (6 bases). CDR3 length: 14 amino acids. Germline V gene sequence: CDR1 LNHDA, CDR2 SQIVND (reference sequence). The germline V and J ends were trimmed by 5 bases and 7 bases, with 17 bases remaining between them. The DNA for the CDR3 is TGTGCCAGTAGTGAGGGGGGAGGAGCGGCTGGCTACACCTTC. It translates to CASSEGGGAAGYTF.

CDR3 sequence (DNA): TGTGCCAGTCAGGGCCTGAATAGCAATCAGCCCCAGCATTTT. This codes for CASQGLNSNQPQHF. The chain uses TRBV19 and TRBJ1-5; possibly TRBD1 for D (5 bases). Germline values: CDR1 LNHDA, CDR2 SQIVND (reference sequence). V lost 8 bases to trimming and J lost 0 bases, with 11 bases between them. The CDR3 has 14 amino acids.

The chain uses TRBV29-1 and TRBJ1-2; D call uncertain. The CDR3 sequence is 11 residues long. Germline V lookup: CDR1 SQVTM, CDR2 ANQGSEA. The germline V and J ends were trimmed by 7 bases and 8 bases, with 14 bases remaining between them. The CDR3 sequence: CSADHPQGYTF. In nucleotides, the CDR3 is TGCAGCGCTGACCATCCCCAGGGCTACACCTTC.

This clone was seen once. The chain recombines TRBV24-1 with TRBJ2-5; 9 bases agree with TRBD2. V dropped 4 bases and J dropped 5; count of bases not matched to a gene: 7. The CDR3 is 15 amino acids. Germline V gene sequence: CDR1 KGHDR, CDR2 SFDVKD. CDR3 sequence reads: CATSDPGTSRETQYF. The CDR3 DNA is TGTGCCACCAGTGACCCCGGGACTAGCCGCGAGACCCAGTACTTC.

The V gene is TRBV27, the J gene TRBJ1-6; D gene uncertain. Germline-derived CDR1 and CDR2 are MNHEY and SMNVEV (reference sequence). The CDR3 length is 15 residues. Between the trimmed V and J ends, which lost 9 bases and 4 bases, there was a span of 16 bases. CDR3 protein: CASSERVTYNSPLHF. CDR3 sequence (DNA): TGTGCCAGTTCGGAAAGGGTAACTTATAATTCACCCCTCCACTTT.

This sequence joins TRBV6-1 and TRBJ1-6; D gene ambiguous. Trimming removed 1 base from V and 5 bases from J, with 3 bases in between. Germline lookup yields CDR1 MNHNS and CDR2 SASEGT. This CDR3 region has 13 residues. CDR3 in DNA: TGTGCCAGCAGTGAAGTAGATAATTCACCCCTCCACTTT. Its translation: CASSEVDNSPLHF.

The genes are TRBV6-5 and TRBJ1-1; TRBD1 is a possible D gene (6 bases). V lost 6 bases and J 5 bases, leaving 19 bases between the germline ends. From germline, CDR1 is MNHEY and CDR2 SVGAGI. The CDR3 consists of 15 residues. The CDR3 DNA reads TGTGCCAGCAGCCCGGCGCAGGGGTCGAGGACTGAAGCTTTCTTT. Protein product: CASSPAQGSRTEAFF.